The next 25 T cell receptor beta chains were all read from a single sample in a study of T-cell reconstitution after alpha-beta-depleted transplantation in children (dated by TCRdb to the mid-2010s). Libraries were constructed by PCR. The listed sequencing device is Illumina HiSeq 2500. Molecular barcoding was employed in the preparation of TCR libraries, with unique molecular identifiers being used to normalize TCRbeta repertoire quantification. The public reads were quality trimmed at Q25 with fastp and then assembled into clones with MiXCR by TCRdb, keeping productive beta chains. For every CDR3 protein sequence, its rows merge into one entry that carries the most common genes and DNA. The sample table contains about a million distinct CDR3 sequences; only one count was recorded for 25% to 35% of them. Roughly 27% of the sample rests with the top ten. What the treatment or condition label conveys for this sample: allogeneic hematopoietic cell transplantation with graft depleted of TCRalphabeta T cells and CD19 B cells.

The source material was PBMCs, mostly from graft donor cells, sampled 360 days after TCRalphabeta/CD19-depleted stem cell transplant. These receptor sequences come from a boy in the first two years of life who had a stem cell transplant for SCID, so the T cells may come from the graft donor.

There are a few counts of this clonotype. The rearrangement uses TRBV20-1 and TRBJ1-1; D gene unclear. V gave up 0 bases and J gave up 1 base, with 6 bases separating them. CDR3 length: 13 residues. From germline, CDR1 is DFQATT and CDR2 SNEGSKA (reference sequence). The CDR3 sequence is CSARETGNTEAFF. The CDR3 nucleotides read TGCAGTGCTAGAGAGACGGGGAACACTGAAGCTTTCTTT.

The chain employs TRBV10-3 and TRBJ2-1, with D possibly being TRBD2 (7 bases). Germline lookup yields CDR1 ENHRY and CDR2 SYGVKD. With 2 bases removed from V and 4 bases from J, the gap between germline ends came to 18 bases. This CDR3 spans 17 amino acids. Here the CDR3 reads CAISEAMGGGLYNEQFF. As DNA, the CDR3 is TGTGCCATCAGTGAGGCTATGGGCGGGGGCCTATACAATGAGCAGTTCTTC.

The J gene is TRBJ2-5, the V gene TRBV12-3 or TRBV12-4; either TRBD1 or TRBD2 may supply D (5 bases each). The CDR3 is made up of 16 amino acids. V was cut by 3 bases and J by 3 bases, with 17 bases left in between. The CDR3 reads CASSFYPGWGKETQYF. CDR3 in DNA: TGTGCCAGCAGTTTTTACCCAGGGTGGGGGAAAGAGACCCAGTACTTC.

CDR3 DNA sequence: TGTGCCAGCAGCTTCTACCAAGGACAGGGATTCCACGAGCAGTACTTC. Protein product: CASSFYQGQGFHEQYF. The V gene is TRBV7-9, the J gene TRBJ2-7, with 8 bases identical to TRBD1. CDR1 is SEHNR and CDR2 is FQNEAQ in the germline V gene (reference sequence). The CDR3 is 16 amino acids. V shed 3 bases and J 5 bases; nucleotides not matched to a gene: 12.

J is TRBJ1-3 and V is TRBV20-1, with a tentative D call TRBD1 (5 bases). The CDR3 length is 13 residues. Germline CDR1 DFQATT, CDR2 SNEGSKA (reference sequence). V lost 2 bases, J lost 4 bases, and 9 bases lay in between. CDR3 sequence: CSARWGSGNTIYF. The CDR3 region has the DNA TGCAGTGCTAGATGGGGCAGCGGAAACACCATATATTTT.

The chain employs TRBV10-3 and TRBJ2-1; 11 nucleotides match TRBD2. The germline V gene has CDR1 ENHRY and CDR2 SYGVKD. This CDR3 is 16 amino acids long. V dropped 0 bases and J dropped 5; count of bases not matched to a gene: 3. CDR3 DNA: TGTGCCATCAGTGAGTCGGTAGCGGGGGGGCACAATGAGCAGTTCTTC. This sequence encodes CAISESVAGGHNEQFF.

This chain joins TRBV7-6 and TRBJ2-3; D unclear. CDR1 and CDR2 (germline): SGHVS, FNYEAQ. This CDR3 region has 15 residues. V lost 5 bases and J lost 0, with 12 bases in between. The CDR3 sequence is CASSQSQRSTDTQYF. DNA for the CDR3: TGTGCCAGCAGCCAGTCACAGCGTAGCACAGATACGCAGTATTTT.

V is TRBV20-1 and J is TRBJ2-3; TRBD2 agrees at 8 bases. Germline lookup yields CDR1 DFQATT and CDR2 SNEGSKA (reference sequence). This CDR3 has 16 residues. The V gene end was trimmed by 3 bases and the J gene end by 2 bases; junction bases not matched to a gene: 10. CDR3 region: CSASSGGPLNTDTQYF. The CDR3 bases are TGCAGTGCTAGCTCGGGGGGGCCTTTAAACACAGATACGCAGTATTTT.

V and J are TRBV27 and TRBJ1-5; a possible D gene is TRBD1 (6 bases). Trimming pared 2 bases from V and 9 bases from J, leaving 11 bases between. Germline CDR1 and CDR2: MNHEY and SMNVEV (reference sequence). The CDR3 totals 13 residues. CDR3 sequence reads: CASSLNRAGPQHF. CDR3 in DNA: TGTGCCAGCAGTTTAAACAGGGCGGGGCCCCAGCATTTT.

This clonotype appeared a few times. The rearrangement joins TRBV2 to TRBJ1-6; 10 nucleotides agree with TRBD1. The CDR3 extends over 15 amino acids. CDR1 SNHLY and CDR2 FYNNEI come from the germline V gene. J was trimmed by 7 bases and V by 6 bases; bases with no gene match: 6. The CDR3 here is CASSETGGGNSPLHF. The CDR3 DNA reads TGTGCCAGCAGCGAGACAGGGGGCGGGAATTCACCCCTCCACTTT.

The J gene is TRBJ1-4, the V gene TRBV6-5; possibly TRBD1 for D (6 bases). From germline, CDR1 is MNHEY and CDR2 SVGAGI. This CDR3 comprises 15 residues. Trimming took off 0 bases at V and 5 bases at J, with 10 bases between the two ends. The DNA of the CDR3 is TGTGCCAGCAGTTACTCATGGCAGGGGAATGAAAAACTGTTTTTT. Translation: CASSYSWQGNEKLFF.

The sample holds a few counts of this clonotype. The chain recombines TRBV20-1 with TRBJ2-4, with a tentative D call TRBD1 (5 bases). Germline V gives CDR1 DFQATT, CDR2 SNEGSKA (reference sequence). This CDR3 region has 17 residues. Trimming took off 0 bases at V and 3 bases at J, with 18 bases between the two ends. The CDR3 DNA reads TGCAGTGCTAGAGACAAGGGGCTAGGTGGTGTCAAAAACATTCAGTACTTC. Protein: CSARDKGLGGVKNIQYF.

The gene calls are TRBV15 and TRBJ2-7; 7 nucleotides align to TRBD1. This CDR3 comprises 20 residues. CDR1 is LNHNV and CDR2 is YYDKDF in the germline V gene (reference sequence). The V segment lost 3 bases and the J segment 4 bases; nucleotides outside the gene matches: 24. The CDR3 sequence is CATSSQRALLRGFPNYEQYF. As DNA, the CDR3 is TGTGCCACCAGCAGTCAGAGGGCCCTTCTCAGGGGGTTCCCAAATTACGAGCAGTACTTC.

V gene TRBV6-4 combines with J gene TRBJ1-1; 8 nucleotides align to TRBD1. The V gene's germline CDR1 is MRHNA and CDR2 SNTAGT. J lost 2 bases, V lost 6 bases, and 8 bases had no gene match. The CDR3 is made up of 15 amino acids. This CDR3 is CASSSSSGGNTEAFF. Here the CDR3 DNA reads TGTGCCAGCAGCTCTAGCTCAGGGGGCAACACTGAAGCTTTCTTT.

The rearrangement links TRBV30 to TRBJ1-5; D is undetermined. V gave up 5 bases and J gave up 4 bases, with 12 bases separating them. CDR1 is GTSNPN, CDR2 SVGIG, per germline (reference sequence). This CDR3 region has 13 residues. This CDR3 reads CAWGPAENQPQHF. Written as DNA, the CDR3 is TGTGCCTGGGGGCCGGCTGAAAATCAGCCCCAGCATTTT.

J is TRBJ1-5 and V is TRBV28, with TRBD1 matching over 12 bases. The germline CDR1 and CDR2 sequences are MDHEN and SYDVKM. The V gene end was trimmed by 0 bases and the J gene end by 0 bases; junction bases not matched to a gene: 9. The CDR3 runs to 20 residues. CDR3 coding DNA: TGTGCCAGCAGTTTATGGGCCGGGGACAGGGGGCCGTATAGCAATCAGCCCCAGCATTTT. This sequence encodes CASSLWAGDRGPYSNQPQHF.

The chain employs TRBV9 and TRBJ2-1; the D gene could be TRBD1 or TRBD2 (5 bases each). The CDR3 contains 15 residues. Trimming pared 3 bases from V and 4 bases from J, leaving 14 bases between. Per the germline V gene, CDR1 is SGDLS and CDR2 is YYNGEE. In DNA, the CDR3 is TGTGCCAGCAGCGACAGGTCGGGGCAATACAATGAGCAGTTCTTC. Translating it yields CASSDRSGQYNEQFF.

The chain links TRBV6-1 to TRBJ1-5; D uncertain. The CDR3 contains 14 residues. The germline V gene encodes CDR1 MNHNS and CDR2 SASEGT. Trimming removed 8 bases at V and 4 bases at J, with 15 bases between. In DNA, the CDR3 is TGTGCCAGCCGGAAAGTGGAGGATAATCAGCCCCAGCATTTT. Protein: CASRKVEDNQPQHF.

This chain links TRBV12-3 or TRBV12-4 with TRBJ1-1, with D perhaps TRBD1 (6 bases). The CDR3 extends over 15 amino acids. The germline V and J ends were trimmed by 0 bases and 4 bases, with 12 bases remaining between them. CDR3 protein: CASSLAVGARTEAFF. The CDR3 nucleotides are TGTGCCAGCAGTTTAGCTGTGGGGGCGCGCACTGAAGCTTTCTTT.

The chain recombines TRBV27 with TRBJ2-6; 9 bases are shared with TRBD1. Germline values: CDR1 MNHEY, CDR2 SMNVEV (reference sequence). V lost 5 bases, J lost 2 bases, and 7 bases stayed unmatched. There are 17 residues in the CDR3. The CDR3 sequence is CASSPPGQGPGANVLTF. CDR3 in DNA: TGTGCCAGCAGTCCCCCGGGACAGGGCCCTGGGGCCAACGTCCTGACTTTC.

The rearrangement links TRBV12-3 or TRBV12-4 to TRBJ2-3; D may be TRBD2 (6 bases). Trimming cost V 7 bases and J 3 bases, with 17 bases left between them. The CDR3 runs 15 residues. The CDR3 DNA reads TGTGCCAGCACCGCAATTGGCGGGGAAACAGATACGCAGTATTTT. It translates to CASTAIGGETDTQYF.

The chain joins TRBV6-5 to TRBJ2-2; D unclear. The CDR3 contains 15 residues. V lost 2 bases, J lost 2 bases, and 9 bases lay in between. Germline V gene data show CDR1 as MNHEY and CDR2 as SVGAGI. The CDR3 protein is CASSYGRINTGELFF. The CDR3 region has the DNA TGTGCCAGCAGTTACGGCCGGATCAACACCGGGGAGCTGTTTTTT.

This clonotype turned up a few times. The rearrangement uses TRBV6-2 or TRBV6-3 and TRBJ1-5; D perhaps matches TRBD1 (5 bases). Germline CDR1 reads MNHEY; CDR2 reads SVGEGT. V was shortened by 6 bases and J by 2 bases, with 17 bases between the two germline ends. This CDR3 comprises 16 residues. This CDR3 is CASSRGGKGGNQPQHF. As DNA, the CDR3 is TGTGCCAGCAGCCGGGGGGGAAAGGGAGGCAATCAGCCCCAGCATTTT.

J is TRBJ2-1 and V is TRBV11-2, with 7 bases identical to TRBD2. This CDR3 region has 16 residues. Germline CDR1 is SGHAT and CDR2 is FQNNGV. Trimming took 1 base from V and 2 from J; bases not matched to a gene: 5. CDR3 residues: CASSLGGGSPYNEQFF. Here the CDR3 DNA reads TGTGCCAGCAGCTTAGGCGGGGGTAGCCCCTACAATGAGCAGTTCTTC.

The chain has TRBV5-1 and TRBJ2-1; D may be TRBD2 (6 bases). Germline CDR1 reads SGHRS; CDR2 reads YFSETQ. V lost 3 bases, J lost 7 bases, and 17 bases lay in between. This CDR3 is 15 amino acids long. The CDR3 protein is CASSSYGEAQNEQFF. CDR3 bases: TGCGCCAGCAGCTCCTATGGGGAGGCCCAAAATGAGCAGTTCTTC.